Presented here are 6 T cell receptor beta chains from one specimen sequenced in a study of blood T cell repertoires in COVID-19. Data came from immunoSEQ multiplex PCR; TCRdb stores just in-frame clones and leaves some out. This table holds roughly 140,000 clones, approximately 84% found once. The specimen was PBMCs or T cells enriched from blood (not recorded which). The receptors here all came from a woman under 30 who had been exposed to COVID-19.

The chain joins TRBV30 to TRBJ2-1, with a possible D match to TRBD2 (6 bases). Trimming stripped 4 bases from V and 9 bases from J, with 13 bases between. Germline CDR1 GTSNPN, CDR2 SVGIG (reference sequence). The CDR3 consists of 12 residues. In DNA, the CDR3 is TGTGCCTGGAACGGAGGGTCCGCTGAGCAGTTCTTC. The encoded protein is CAWNGGSAEQFF.

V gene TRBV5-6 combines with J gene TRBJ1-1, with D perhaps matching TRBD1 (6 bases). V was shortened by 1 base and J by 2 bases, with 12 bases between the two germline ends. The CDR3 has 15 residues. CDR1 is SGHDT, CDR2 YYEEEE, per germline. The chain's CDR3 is CASSLWRGPNTEAFF. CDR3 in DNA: TGTGCCAGCAGCTTGTGGCGGGGGCCTAACACTGAAGCTTTCTTT.

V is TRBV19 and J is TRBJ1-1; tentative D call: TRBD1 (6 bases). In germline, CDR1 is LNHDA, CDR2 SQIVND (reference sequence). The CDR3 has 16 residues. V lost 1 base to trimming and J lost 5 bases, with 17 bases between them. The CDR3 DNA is TGTGCCAGTAGTATAGGTCTTCGAGGAAGGGGGACTGAAGCTTTCTTT. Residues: CASSIGLRGRGTEAFF.

CDR3 sequence reads: CASSLRLAGVNEQFF. CDR3 bases: TGTGCCAGCAGCTTGAGGCTAGCGGGAGTGAATGAGCAGTTCTTC. The gene calls are TRBV7-9 and TRBJ2-1, with 10 bases fitting TRBD2. This CDR3 has 15 amino acids. Trimming removed 3 bases from V and 7 bases from J; junction bases left unmatched: 6. Per germline, CDR1 SEHNR and CDR2 FQNEAQ (reference sequence).

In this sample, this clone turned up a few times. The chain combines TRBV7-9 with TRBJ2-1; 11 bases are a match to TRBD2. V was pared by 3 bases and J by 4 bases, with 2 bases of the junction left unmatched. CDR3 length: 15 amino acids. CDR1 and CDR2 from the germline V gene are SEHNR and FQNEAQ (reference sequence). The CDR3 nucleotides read TGTGCCAGCAGCTTCGGGACTAGCGGATACAATGAGCAGTTCTTC. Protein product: CASSFGTSGYNEQFF.

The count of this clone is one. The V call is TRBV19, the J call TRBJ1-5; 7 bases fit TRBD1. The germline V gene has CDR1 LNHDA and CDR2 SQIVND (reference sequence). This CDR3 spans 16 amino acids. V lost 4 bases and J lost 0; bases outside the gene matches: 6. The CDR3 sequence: CASSTPHRGSNQPQHF. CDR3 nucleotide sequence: TGTGCCAGTAGTACCCCTCACAGGGGTAGCAATCAGCCCCAGCATTTT.